This T cell receptor beta chain is from a study of blood T cell repertoires in COVID-19. Across the whole study: From T cells, B-cell-depleted T cells, or PBMCs came the material, which was cDNA or gDNA.

As processed by the authors: Reference gene primer amplification in the assay estimated nucleated cell counts. The method was immunoSEQ multiplex PCR; TCRdb's version includes in-frame clones alone and lacks a portion of them. The V and J calls and clone size come from that table; D and trimming were worked out from the DNA. Of 100,000 to 150,000 clones listed, approximately 84% are singletons. The trim removed 6 bases at V and 1 base at J, leaving 5 bases unmatched. CDR3 length: 16 residues. The germline V gene has CDR1 MGHDK and CDR2 SYGVNS. The V and J genes are TRBV25-1 and TRBJ2-6; 8 bases map to TRBD1. Material for sequencing was peripheral blood. The source is a woman aged 80 or older with acute or convalescent COVID-19. This CDR3 reads CASSGQGRSGANVLTF. CDR3 DNA: TGTGCCAGCAGCGGACAGGGAAGATCTGGGGCCAACGTCCTGACTTTC. Supplemented by reference TRBV25-1 and TRBJ2-6, the full variable domain reads EADIYQTPRYLVIGTGKKITLECSQTMGHDKMYWYQQDPGMELHLIHYSYGVNSTEKGDLSSESTVSRIRTEHFPLTLESARPSHTSQYLCASSGQGRSGANVLTFGAGSRLTVL.